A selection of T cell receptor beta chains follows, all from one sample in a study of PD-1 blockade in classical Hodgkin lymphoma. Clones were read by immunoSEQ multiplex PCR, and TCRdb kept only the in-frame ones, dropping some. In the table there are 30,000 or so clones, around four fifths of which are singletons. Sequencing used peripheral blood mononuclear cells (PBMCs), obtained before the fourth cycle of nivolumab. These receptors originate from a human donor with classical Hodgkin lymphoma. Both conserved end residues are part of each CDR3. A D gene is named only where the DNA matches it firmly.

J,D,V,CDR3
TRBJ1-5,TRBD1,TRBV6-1,CASSAILTGGGNQPQHF
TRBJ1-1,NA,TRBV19,CASSIVAGQAEAFF
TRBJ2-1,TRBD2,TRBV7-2,CARTRIQREGNEQFF
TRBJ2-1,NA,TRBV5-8,CASSLEFSSGRGNEQFF
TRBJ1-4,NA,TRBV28,CASSLTGQEHYF
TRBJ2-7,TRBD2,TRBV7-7,CASRDYQSYEQYF
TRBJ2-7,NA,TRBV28,CASSLYPGSATIEQYF
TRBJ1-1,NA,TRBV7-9,CASSFGNQGPEAFF
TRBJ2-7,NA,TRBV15,CATSREAAYEQYF
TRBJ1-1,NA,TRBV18,CASSPGGLTEAFF
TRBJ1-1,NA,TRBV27,CASTIRGGTEAFF
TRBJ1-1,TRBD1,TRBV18,CASSPQGADTEAFF
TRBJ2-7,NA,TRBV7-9,CASSLRDFGSYEQYF
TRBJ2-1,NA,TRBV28,CASSPRPGTYNEQFF
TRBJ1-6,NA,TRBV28,CASSLFRNSPLHF
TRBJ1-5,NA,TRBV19,CASSMVPAYSNQPQHF
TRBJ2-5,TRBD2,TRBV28,CASTSGDLGGPGETQYF
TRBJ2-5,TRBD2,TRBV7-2,CASSFPGRETQYF
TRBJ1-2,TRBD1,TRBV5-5,CASSAGTADGYTF
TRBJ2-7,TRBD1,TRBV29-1,CSVAQGALSYEQYF
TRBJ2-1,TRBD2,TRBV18,CASSPPTSGIGNEQFF
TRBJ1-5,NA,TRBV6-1,CASSEVLRRTVALNQPQHF
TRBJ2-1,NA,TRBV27,CASSKTVYNEQFF
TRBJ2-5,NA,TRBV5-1,CASSRAADQETQYF
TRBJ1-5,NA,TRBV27,CASSLRDGSNQPQHF
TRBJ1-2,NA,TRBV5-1,CASREGGYGYTF
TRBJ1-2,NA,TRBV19,CASRSTVNYGYTF
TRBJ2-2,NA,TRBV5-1,CASSAGTVDTGELFF
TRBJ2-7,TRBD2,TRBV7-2,CASSFSGSVSYEQYF
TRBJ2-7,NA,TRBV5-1,CASSFGTNTEYEQYF
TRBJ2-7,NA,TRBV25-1,CASSGGFYEQYF
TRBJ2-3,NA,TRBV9,CASSPALDTQYF
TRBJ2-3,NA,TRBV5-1,CASSLGGADTQYF
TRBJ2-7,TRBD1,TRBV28,CASSLLGQGAYEQYF
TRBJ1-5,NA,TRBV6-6,CASSYSWGNSNQPQHF
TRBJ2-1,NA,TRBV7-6,CASSLEGGHYNEQFF
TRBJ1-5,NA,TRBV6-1,CASSDTIRLPQHF
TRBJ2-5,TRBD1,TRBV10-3,CAISDWDREETQYF
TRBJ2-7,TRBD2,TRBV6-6,CASSDSGTTPYEQYF
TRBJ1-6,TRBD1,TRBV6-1,CASGQGFDSPLHF
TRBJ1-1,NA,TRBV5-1,CASSTKPNTEAFF
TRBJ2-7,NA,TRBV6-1,CASGRGLGYEQYF
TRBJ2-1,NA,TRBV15,CATSRDIGYNEQFF
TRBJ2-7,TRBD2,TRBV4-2,CASSQGLAGPYEQYF
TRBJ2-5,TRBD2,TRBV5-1,CASSSGGGAETQYF
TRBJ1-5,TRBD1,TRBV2,CASTYDRGSQPQHF
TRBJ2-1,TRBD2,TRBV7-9,CASSPRTSGIYNEQFF